One sample yielded the 19 T cell receptor beta chains listed below, sequenced in a study of shared clonotypes between healthy human individuals. Sequenced by immunoSEQ multiplex PCR; TCRdb stores in-frame clones only, minus some. The sample holds 2 million to 3 million clones; approximately 94% are singletons and the top ten take 0.36%. Sequences were obtained from naive CD4+ T cells from PBMCs. Described subset: CD45RA+ positively selected. The receptor source for this set is a man aged 18-30 years in good health. Some clones in this sample may be carry-over from other donors' samples.

As regards this clone: Different DNA sequences within this sample yield the same CDR3. The gene calls are TRBV5-1 and TRBJ2-3; D gene uncertain. Germline V gene lookup returns CDR1 SGHRS and CDR2 YFSETQ. The ends were cut back, 0 bases at V and 6 bases at J, with 11 bases in the middle. This CDR3 region has 14 residues. The CDR3 loop reads CASSLGQETDTQYF. CDR3 nucleotides: TGCGCCAGCAGCTTGGGGCAGGAGACGGATACGCAGTATTTT. The full variable domain, with the rest looked up from reference TRBV5-1 and TRBJ2-3, is KAGVTQTPRYLIKTRGQQVTLSCSPISGHRSVSWYQQTPGQGLQFLFEYFSETQRNKGNFPGRFSGRQFSNSRSEMNVSTLELGDSALYLCASSLGQETDTQYFGPGTRLTVL.

The chain recombines TRBV5-1 with TRBJ2-7, with 10 bases identical to TRBD1. This CDR3 comprises 16 residues. Germline V gene lookup returns CDR1 SGHRS and CDR2 YFSETQ. V was pared by 0 bases and J by 5 bases, with 8 bases of the junction left unmatched. CDR3 sequence reads: CASSLAAGQGDHEQYF. The DNA for the CDR3 is TGCGCCAGCAGCTTGGCAGCAGGACAGGGGGACCACGAGCAGTACTTC.

V is TRBV4-1 and J is TRBJ1-1, with D perhaps TRBD1 (6 bases). Per the germline V gene, CDR1 is MGHRA and CDR2 is YSYEKL. The CDR3 covers 17 residues. Trimming left V 2 bases short and J 5 bases short, with 21 bases between. The CDR3 coding sequence is TGCGCCAGCAGCCAATCCCGATTACAAGGGGGTTTAACTGAAGCTTTCTTT. Translated: CASSQSRLQGGLTEAFF.

The CDR3 nucleotides are TGTGCCAGCTCGCGACTAGCGGGAACGGACGAGCAGTACTTC. It codes for CASSRLAGTDEQYF. The chain is built from TRBV18 and TRBJ2-7, with 11 bases lining up with TRBD2. CDR3 length equals 14 residues. The V gene end was trimmed by 6 bases and the J gene end by 5 bases; junction bases not matched to a gene: 6. Germline V gives CDR1 KGHSH, CDR2 LQKENI.

The rearrangement uses TRBV18 and TRBJ2-3; D remains ambiguous. The CDR3 loop spans 12 amino acids. The ends were cut back, 4 bases at V and 3 bases at J, with 5 bases in the middle. Germline V gene sequence: CDR1 KGHSH, CDR2 LQKENI. The CDR3 region is CASSRQTDTQYF. The CDR3 DNA sequence: TGTGCCAGCTCACGCCAAACAGATACGCAGTATTTT. Complete variable domain (other parts from reference TRBV18 and TRBJ2-3): NAGVMQNPRHLVRRRGQEARLRCSPMKGHSHVYWYRQLPEEGLKFMVYLQKENIIDESGMPKERFSAEFPKEGPSILRIQQVVRGDSAAYFCASSRQTDTQYFGPGTRLTVL.

The chain couples TRBV18 to TRBJ2-1, with 12 bases aligning to TRBD2. Trimming cost V 7 bases and J 7 bases; bases outside gene matches: 2. CDR3 size: 13 residues. Germline V gives CDR1 KGHSH, CDR2 LQKENI. The CDR3 DNA follows: TGTGCCAGCTTGACTAGCGGGAGAAATGAGCAGTTCTTC. As protein: CASLTSGRNEQFF.

Here the CDR3 DNA reads TGTGCCAGCACCGCCGGGCCTTACGGATATGGCTACACCTTC. It encodes CASTAGPYGYGYTF. The V call is TRBV6-1, the J call TRBJ1-2; D gene unclear. Germline CDR1 is MNHNS and CDR2 is SASEGT. V lost 7 bases, J lost 5 bases, and 17 bases lay in between. There are 14 residues in the CDR3.

V gene TRBV5-1 combines with J gene TRBJ2-7, with TRBD1 matching 11 bases. The germline CDR1 and CDR2 sequences are SGHRS and YFSETQ. Germline trimming cut 4 bases from V and 4 bases from J; bases unmatched to any gene: 16. The CDR3 extends over 18 amino acids. The CDR3 region has the DNA TGCGCCAGCAGCGTTGGACAGGGGGCGCGTTCGTCCAGGTACGAGCAGTACTTC. Protein product: CASSVGQGARSSRYEQYF.

The chain joins TRBV6-5 to TRBJ2-6; D remains ambiguous. CDR3 length: 13 amino acids. V lost 8 bases, J lost 1 base, and 6 bases lay in between. Germline assignment: CDR1 MNHEY and CDR2 SVGAGI. Here the CDR3 DNA reads TGTGCCAGCGGAAAATCTGGGGCCAACGTCCTGACTTTC. This encodes CASGKSGANVLTF.

The J gene is TRBJ1-4, the V gene TRBV5-1, with D tentatively TRBD1 (5 bases). Germline V gene lookup returns CDR1 SGHRS and CDR2 YFSETQ. The CDR3 has 14 residues. Trimming left V 0 bases short and J 7 bases short, with 10 bases between. The DNA for the CDR3 is TGCGCCAGCAGCTTGGCCAGAGACAGTGAAAAACTGTTTTTT. Amino acids: CASSLARDSEKLFF.

This clone came up a few times. The chain links TRBV5-1 to TRBJ1-1; no clear D. The germline V gene encodes CDR1 SGHRS and CDR2 YFSETQ. The V gene lost 2 bases and the J gene lost 5 bases, with 10 bases spanning the gap. The CDR3 totals 13 residues. CDR3 in amino acids: CASSFKQSTEAFF. The DNA for the CDR3 is TGCGCCAGCAGCTTTAAACAGTCGACTGAAGCTTTCTTT.

This clone has more than one count but fewer than ten. The gene calls are TRBV4-1 and TRBJ1-2; D not resolved. V gave up 0 bases and J gave up 0 bases, with 2 bases separating them. Germline CDR1 is MGHRA and CDR2 is YSYEKL. There are 13 residues in the CDR3. The CDR3 region has the DNA TGCGCCAGCAGCCAAGACCCTAACTATGGCTACACCTTC. This codes for CASSQDPNYGYTF.

The rearrangement links TRBV27 to TRBJ1-5, with 8 bases identical to TRBD1. The CDR3 spans 14 residues. CDR1 and CDR2 from the germline V gene are MNHEY and SMNVEV (reference sequence). J was trimmed by 4 bases and V by 7 bases; bases with no gene match: 6. Here the CDR3 DNA reads TGTGCCAGCAAAAAGGGACAGGCAAATCAGCCCCAGCATTTT. The encoded protein is CASKKGQANQPQHF.

The gene calls are TRBV29-1 and TRBJ2-2, with D perhaps matching TRBD2 (5 bases). V shed 7 bases and J shed 4 bases, with 16 bases lying between them. Germline-derived CDR1 and CDR2 are SQVTM and ANQGSEA. The CDR3 totals 14 residues. The CDR3 reads CSALAEDVTGELFF. The DNA of the CDR3 is TGCAGCGCCCTCGCGGAGGATGTCACCGGGGAGCTGTTTTTT.

The chain carries TRBV5-1 and TRBJ2-1; D might be TRBD1 (6 bases). The CDR3 totals 12 residues. V shed 5 bases and J shed 8 bases, with 11 bases lying between them. Germline V lookup: CDR1 SGHRS, CDR2 YFSETQ. For the CDR3, the DNA is TGCGCCAGCAGGGACAGAGAAGATGAGCAGTTCTTC. This encodes CASRDREDEQFF.

Here the CDR3 reads CASSPLAQRGTHNEQFF. The CDR3 DNA reads as TGTGCCAGCAGCCCCCTAGCACAGCGGGGCACCCACAATGAGCAGTTCTTC. The gene calls are TRBV7-8 and TRBJ2-1; TRBD2 agrees at 7 bases. The CDR3 consists of 17 residues. With 5 bases clipped from V and 5 bases from J, the junction kept 15 bases outside the gene matches. Germline CDR1 is SGHVS and CDR2 is FQNEAQ.

V is TRBV28 and J is TRBJ1-1, with no clear D. Germline V gene data show CDR1 as MDHEN and CDR2 as SYDVKM. V was shortened by 6 bases and J by 3 bases, with 8 bases between the two germline ends. CDR3 length: 12 residues. The DNA of the CDR3 is TGTGCCAGCAGACGCCCGCACACTGAAGCTTTCTTT. It is translated as CASRRPHTEAFF.

The CDR3 spells CASRQTDGNEKLFF. The CDR3 coding sequence is TGCGCCAGCAGACAGACAGACGGAAATGAAAAACTGTTTTTT. V usage is TRBV5-1 and J usage is TRBJ1-4, with D possibly TRBD1 on 5 matching bases. The CDR3 has 14 amino acids. V lost 5 bases to trimming and J lost 5 bases, with 13 bases between them. Germline V gene sequence: CDR1 SGHRS, CDR2 YFSETQ. Combining the CDR3 with reference TRBV5-1 and TRBJ1-4 gives the whole variable domain KAGVTQTPRYLIKTRGQQVTLSCSPISGHRSVSWYQQTPGQGLQFLFEYFSETQRNKGNFPGRFSGRQFSNSRSEMNVSTLELGDSALYLCASRQTDGNEKLFFGSGTQLSVL.

The chain is built from TRBV7-8 and TRBJ2-6, with D possibly being TRBD2 (5 bases). CDR1 SGHVS and CDR2 FQNEAQ come from the germline V gene. The CDR3 has 15 residues. V gave up 7 bases and J gave up 2 bases, with 12 bases separating them. In DNA, the CDR3 is TGTGCCAGCACCGCGACTACGGCTGGGGCCAACGTCCTGACTTTC. Protein: CASTATTAGANVLTF.